This TCR beta chain was captured by sequencing in a study of T-cell reconstitution after alpha-beta-depleted transplantation in children. This clonotype was counted many times. Its matching antigen is unknown. J lost 7 bases, V lost 8 bases, and 8 bases had no gene match. Germline V gene lookup returns CDR1 WSHSY and CDR2 SAAADI. This CDR3 contains 13 residues. A TCRbeta library incorporating unique molecular identifiers was prepared. A single record per CDR3 protein comes from TCRdb applying MiXCR to the PCR reads. The table records 220,000 or so distinct CDR3 sequences, 6.5% to 10% of them present only once. Study observations and caveats: T-cell counts and diversity at one year post-transplant came mainly from newly produced T cells.

The chain uses TRBV10-2 and TRBJ1-5, with 7 nucleotides matching TRBD1. Sequences were derived from PBMCs, mostly from graft donor cells, sampled 180 days after TCRalphabeta/CD19-depleted stem cell transplant. The TCR was taken from a male patient aged 5 to 17 who had a stem cell transplant for acute lymphoblastic leukemia, so the T cells may come from the graft donor. DNA for the CDR3: TGCGCCAGCTCTGGACAGGTGACACAGCCCCAGCATTTT. Protein product: CASSGQVTQPQHF.